Detailed here is one T cell receptor beta chain. The entry originates in a study of blood T cell repertoires in COVID-19. Overall study context: Samples of COVID-19 (acute and convalescent) were obtained from the United States, Italy and Spain. Sample material is recorded as cDNA or gDNA derived from T cells, B-cell-depleted T cells, or PBMCs.

The authors' processing: Reference gene primer amplification in the assay estimated nucleated cell counts. Some clones are missing from TCRdb's copy, which holds only in-frame ones; the method was immunoSEQ multiplex PCR. That table furnishes V, J and clone size, whereas the DNA furnished D and trimming. Of 55,000 to 70,000 clones detected, over 75% appear once; the ten largest clones hold around 6.1%. V dropped 4 bases and J dropped 5; count of bases not matched to a gene: 6. This CDR3 is 15 amino acids long. The germline CDR1 and CDR2 sequences are MDHEN and SYDVKM. This receptor was obtained from a man between 60 and 75 years old with acute or convalescent COVID-19. The chain is built from TRBV28 and TRBJ2-1; the match to TRBD2 covers 9 bases. Sequencing used peripheral blood. The CDR3 is CASSSLRGGNNEQFF. In DNA form, the CDR3 reads TGTGCCAGCAGTTCCTTGCGGGGGGGCAACAATGAGCAGTTCTTC.